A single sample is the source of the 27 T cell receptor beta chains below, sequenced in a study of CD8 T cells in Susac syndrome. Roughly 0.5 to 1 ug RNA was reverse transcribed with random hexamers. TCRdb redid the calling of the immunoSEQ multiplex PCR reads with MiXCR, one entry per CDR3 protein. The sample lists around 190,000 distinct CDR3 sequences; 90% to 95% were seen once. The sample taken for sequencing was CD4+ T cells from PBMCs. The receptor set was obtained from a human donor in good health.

CDR3 nucleotides: TGTGCCAGCAGTTTGGAGGGGTCCTACGAGCAGTACTTC. Translating it yields CASSLEGSYEQYF. The chain recombines TRBV12-3 or TRBV12-4 with TRBJ2-7, with D perhaps matching TRBD2 (6 bases). Trimming took off 3 bases at V and 1 base at J, with 7 bases between the two ends. The CDR3 is made up of 13 amino acids.

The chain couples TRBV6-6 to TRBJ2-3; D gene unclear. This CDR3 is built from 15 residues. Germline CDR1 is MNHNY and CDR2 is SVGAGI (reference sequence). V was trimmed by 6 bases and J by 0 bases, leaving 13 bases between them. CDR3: CASRQKLISTDTQYF. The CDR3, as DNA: TGTGCCAGCAGGCAGAAACTCATTAGCACAGATACGCAGTATTTT.

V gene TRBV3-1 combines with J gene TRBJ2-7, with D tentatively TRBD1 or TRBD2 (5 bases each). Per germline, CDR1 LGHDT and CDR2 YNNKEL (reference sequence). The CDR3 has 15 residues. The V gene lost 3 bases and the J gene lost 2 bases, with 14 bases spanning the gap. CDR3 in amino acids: CASSQMIGATYEQYF. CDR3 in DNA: TGTGCCAGCAGCCAGATGATCGGGGCAACCTACGAGCAGTACTTC.

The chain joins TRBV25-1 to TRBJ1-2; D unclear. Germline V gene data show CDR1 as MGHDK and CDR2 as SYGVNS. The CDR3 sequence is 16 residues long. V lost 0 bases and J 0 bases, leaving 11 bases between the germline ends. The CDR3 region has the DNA TGTGCCAGCAGTGAATATGGGCAGAACACTAACTATGGCTACACCTTC. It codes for CASSEYGQNTNYGYTF.

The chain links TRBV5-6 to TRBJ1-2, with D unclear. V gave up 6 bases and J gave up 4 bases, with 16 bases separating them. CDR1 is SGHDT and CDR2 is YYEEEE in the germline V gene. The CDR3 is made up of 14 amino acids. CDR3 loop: CASIPFLSSYGYTF. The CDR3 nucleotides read TGTGCCAGCATCCCGTTTCTTTCCTCCTATGGCTACACCTTC.

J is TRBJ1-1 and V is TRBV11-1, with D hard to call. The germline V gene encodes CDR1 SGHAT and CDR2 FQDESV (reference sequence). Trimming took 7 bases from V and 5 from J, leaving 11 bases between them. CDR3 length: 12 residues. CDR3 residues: CASTHGGTEAFF. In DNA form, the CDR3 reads TGTGCCAGCACTCACGGAGGGACTGAAGCTTTCTTT.

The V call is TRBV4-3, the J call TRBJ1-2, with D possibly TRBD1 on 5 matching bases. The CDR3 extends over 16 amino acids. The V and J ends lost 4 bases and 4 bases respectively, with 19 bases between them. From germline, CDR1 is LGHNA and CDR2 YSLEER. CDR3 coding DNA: TGCGCCAGCAGCCCCCCAGGCATGCGGGGCGGCTATGGCTACACCTTC. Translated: CASSPPGMRGGYGYTF.

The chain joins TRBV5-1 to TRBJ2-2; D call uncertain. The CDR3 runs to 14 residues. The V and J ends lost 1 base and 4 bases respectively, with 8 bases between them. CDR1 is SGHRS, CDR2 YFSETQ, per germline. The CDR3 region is CASSLTIATGELFF. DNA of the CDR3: TGCGCCAGCAGCTTGACTATAGCCACCGGGGAGCTGTTTTTT.

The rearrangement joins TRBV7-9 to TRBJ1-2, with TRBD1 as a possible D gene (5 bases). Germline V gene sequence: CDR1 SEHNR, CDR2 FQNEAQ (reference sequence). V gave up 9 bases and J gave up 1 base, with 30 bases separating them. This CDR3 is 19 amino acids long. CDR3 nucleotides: TGTGCCAGTCATCCCCTCCTCCCTCCCATTGACAGCGTTAACTATGGCTACACCTTC. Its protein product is CASHPLLPPIDSVNYGYTF.

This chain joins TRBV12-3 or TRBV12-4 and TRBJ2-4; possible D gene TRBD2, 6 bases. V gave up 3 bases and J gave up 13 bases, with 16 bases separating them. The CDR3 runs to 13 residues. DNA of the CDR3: TGTGCCAGCAGTTTCGGCCCCCGAGGACTACAGTACTTC. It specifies CASSFGPRGLQYF.

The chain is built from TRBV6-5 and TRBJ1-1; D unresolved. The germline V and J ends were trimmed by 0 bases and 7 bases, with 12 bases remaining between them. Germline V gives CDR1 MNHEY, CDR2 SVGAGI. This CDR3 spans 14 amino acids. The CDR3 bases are TGTGCCAGCAGTTACTCCGCGGGAACGAGTGAAGCTTTCTTT. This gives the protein CASSYSAGTSEAFF.

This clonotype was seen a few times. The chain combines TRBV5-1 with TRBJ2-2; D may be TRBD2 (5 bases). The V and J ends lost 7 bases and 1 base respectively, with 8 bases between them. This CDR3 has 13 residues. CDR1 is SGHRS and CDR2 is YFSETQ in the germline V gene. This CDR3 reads CASQAGNTGELFF. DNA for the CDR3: TGCGCCAGCCAGGCGGGGAACACCGGGGAGCTGTTTTTT.

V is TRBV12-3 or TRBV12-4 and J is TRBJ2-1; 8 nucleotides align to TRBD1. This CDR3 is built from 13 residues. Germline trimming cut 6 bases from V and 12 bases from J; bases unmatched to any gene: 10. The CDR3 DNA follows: TGTGCCAGCAGCGGACAGGGCCCCGACGGGCAGTTCTTC. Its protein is CASSGQGPDGQFF.

CDR3 loop: CASGLVSGVPGELFF. CDR3 coding DNA: TGTGCTAGTGGTTTGGTCTCCGGGGTACCCGGGGAGCTGTTTTTT. The chain has TRBV12-5 and TRBJ2-2; possibly TRBD2 for D (5 bases). Germline CDR1 reads LGHNT; CDR2 reads FRNRAP. V was cut by 0 bases and J by 6 bases, with 11 bases left in between. The CDR3 sequence is 15 residues long.

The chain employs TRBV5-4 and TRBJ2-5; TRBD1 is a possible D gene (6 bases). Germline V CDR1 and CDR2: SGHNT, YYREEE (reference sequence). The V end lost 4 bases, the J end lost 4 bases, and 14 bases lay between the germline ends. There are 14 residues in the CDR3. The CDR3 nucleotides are TGTGCCAGCAGCCATCACAGGGAAGGAGAGACCCAGTACTTC. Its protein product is CASSHHREGETQYF.

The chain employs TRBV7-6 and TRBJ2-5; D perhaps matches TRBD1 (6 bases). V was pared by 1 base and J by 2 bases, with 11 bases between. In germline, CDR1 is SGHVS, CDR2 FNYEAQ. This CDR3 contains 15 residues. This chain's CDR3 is CASSLGGTTQETQYF. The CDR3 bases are TGTGCCAGCAGCTTAGGAGGGACAACTCAAGAGACCCAGTACTTC.

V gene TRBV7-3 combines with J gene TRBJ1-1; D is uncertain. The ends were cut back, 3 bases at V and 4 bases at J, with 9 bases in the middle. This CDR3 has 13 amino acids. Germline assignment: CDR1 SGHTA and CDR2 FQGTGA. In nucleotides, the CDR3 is TGTGCCAGCAGCTTGGTCCACGGCACTGAAGCTTTCTTT. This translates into CASSLVHGTEAFF.

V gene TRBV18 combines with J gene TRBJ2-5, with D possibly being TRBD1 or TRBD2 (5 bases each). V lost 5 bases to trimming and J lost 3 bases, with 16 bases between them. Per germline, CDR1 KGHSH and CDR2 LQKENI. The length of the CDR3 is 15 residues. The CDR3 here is CASSSSMGRKETQYF. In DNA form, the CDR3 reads TGTGCCAGCTCATCTTCGATGGGACGTAAAGAGACCCAGTACTTC.

Here the CDR3 reads CASSQASWEGYGYTF. For the CDR3, the DNA is TGCGCCAGCAGCCAAGCTTCGTGGGAGGGCTATGGCTACACCTTC. The chain carries TRBV4-3 and TRBJ1-2; D remains unclear. Deletions cut 1 base from V and 4 bases from J, with 13 bases between. Germline CDR1 and CDR2: LGHNA and YSLEER. This CDR3 contains 15 residues.

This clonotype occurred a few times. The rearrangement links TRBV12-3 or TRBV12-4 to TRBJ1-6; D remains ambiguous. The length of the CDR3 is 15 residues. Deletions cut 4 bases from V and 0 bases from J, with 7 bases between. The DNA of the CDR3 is TGTGCCAGCAGTTCGAGGAGCTCCTATAATTCACCCCTCCACTTT. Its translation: CASSSRSSYNSPLHF.

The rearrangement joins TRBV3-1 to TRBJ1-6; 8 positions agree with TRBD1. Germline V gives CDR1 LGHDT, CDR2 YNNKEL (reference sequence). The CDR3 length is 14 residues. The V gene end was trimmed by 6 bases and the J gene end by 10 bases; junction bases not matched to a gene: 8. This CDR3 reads CASSETGVGSPLHF. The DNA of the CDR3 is TGTGCCAGCAGTGAGACAGGGGTCGGGTCACCCCTCCACTTT.

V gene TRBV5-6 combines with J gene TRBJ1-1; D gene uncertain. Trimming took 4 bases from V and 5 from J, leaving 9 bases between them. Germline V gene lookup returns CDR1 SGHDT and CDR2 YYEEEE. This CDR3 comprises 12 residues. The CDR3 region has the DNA TGTGCCAGCAGCATTCCCGGGACTGAAGCTTTCTTT. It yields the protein CASSIPGTEAFF. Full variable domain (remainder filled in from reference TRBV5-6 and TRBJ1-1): DAGVTQSPTHLIKTRGQQVTLRCSPKSGHDTVSWYQQALGQGPQFIFQYYEEEERQRGNFPDRFSGHQFPNYSSELNVNALLLGDSALYLCASSIPGTEAFFGQGTRLTVV.

CDR3 sequence: CASSGGSALSGANVLTF. CDR3 nucleotide sequence: TGTGCCAGCAGTGGGGGGTCCGCTCTCTCTGGGGCCAACGTCCTGACTTTC. The chain couples TRBV6-1 to TRBJ2-6; tentatively, D is TRBD1 or TRBD2 (5 bases each). V was cut by 4 bases and J by 0 bases, with 13 bases left in between. Germline CDR1 reads MNHNS; CDR2 reads SASEGT. The CDR3 is 17 amino acids.

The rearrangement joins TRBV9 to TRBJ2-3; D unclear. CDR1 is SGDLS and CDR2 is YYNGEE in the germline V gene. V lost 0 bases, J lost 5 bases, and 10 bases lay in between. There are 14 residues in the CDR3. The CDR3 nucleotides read TGTGCCAGCAGCGTAGCCTCCCGGATAGATACGCAGTATTTT. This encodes CASSVASRIDTQYF.

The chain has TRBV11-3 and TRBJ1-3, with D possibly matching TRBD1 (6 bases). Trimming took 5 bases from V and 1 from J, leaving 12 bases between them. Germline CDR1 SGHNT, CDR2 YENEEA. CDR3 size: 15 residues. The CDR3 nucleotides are TGTGCCAGCAGCCCGGACAGCGGGTCTGGAAACACCATATATTTT. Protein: CASSPDSGSGNTIYF.

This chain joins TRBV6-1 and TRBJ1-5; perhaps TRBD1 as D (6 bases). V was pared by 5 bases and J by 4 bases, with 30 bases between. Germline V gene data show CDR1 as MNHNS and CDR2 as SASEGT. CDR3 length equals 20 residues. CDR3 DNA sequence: TGTGCCAGCAGTCCCAAATTTACGGGTATCGTGGACAGAAGAAATCAGCCCCAGCATTTT. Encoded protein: CASSPKFTGIVDRRNQPQHF.

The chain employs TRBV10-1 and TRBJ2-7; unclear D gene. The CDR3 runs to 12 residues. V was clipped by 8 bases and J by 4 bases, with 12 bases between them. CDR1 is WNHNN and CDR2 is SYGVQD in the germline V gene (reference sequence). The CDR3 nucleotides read TGCGCCAGCCCCACTGAAGTATACGAGCAGTACTTC. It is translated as CASPTEVYEQYF.